Given below is one T cell receptor beta chain in context. Naive CD8 cells lacked CD45RO and underwent positive selection for CCR7, leaving out terminally differentiated effector memory CD45RA+ cells. Those who donated, Caucasian adults without exception, all lived in Nashville, Tennessee. Clones were read by immunoSEQ multiplex PCR, and TCRdb kept only the in-frame ones, dropping some. The repertoire has 630,000 or so clones, 95% to 98% of them found once; the top ten carry 0.25% to 0.35%. The data belong to a study of shared clonotypes between healthy human individuals. Germline V gene data show CDR1 as MNHEY and CDR2 as SMNVEV (reference sequence). The CDR3 consists of 13 residues. Trimming cost V 6 bases and J 2 bases; bases outside gene matches: 3.

The TCR comes from a man aged 25 to 40 in good health. V gene TRBV27 combines with J gene TRBJ2-7; 8 bases match TRBD1. The sample consisted of naive CD8+ T cells sorted from blood. The CDR3 is CASRTGDPYEQYF. The CDR3 DNA is TGTGCCAGCAGGACAGGGGACCCCTACGAGCAGTACTTC.